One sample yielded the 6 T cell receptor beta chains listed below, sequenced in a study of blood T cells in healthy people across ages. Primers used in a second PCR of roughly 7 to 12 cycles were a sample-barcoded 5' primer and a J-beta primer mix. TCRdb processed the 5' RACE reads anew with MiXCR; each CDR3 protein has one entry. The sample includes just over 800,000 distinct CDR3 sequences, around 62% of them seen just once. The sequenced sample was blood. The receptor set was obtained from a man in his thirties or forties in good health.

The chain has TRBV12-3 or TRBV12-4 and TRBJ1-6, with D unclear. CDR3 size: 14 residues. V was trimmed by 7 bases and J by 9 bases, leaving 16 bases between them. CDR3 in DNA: TGTGCCAGCACTGGACGTTCTTACAGTTCACCCCTCCACTTT. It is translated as CASTGRSYSSPLHF.

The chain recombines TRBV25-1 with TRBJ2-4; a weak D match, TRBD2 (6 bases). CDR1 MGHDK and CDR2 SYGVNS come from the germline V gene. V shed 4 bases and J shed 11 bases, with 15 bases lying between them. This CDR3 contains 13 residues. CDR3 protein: CASSAAGLGVQYF. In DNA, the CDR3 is TGTGCCAGCAGTGCTGCGGGGCTAGGGGTTCAGTACTTC.

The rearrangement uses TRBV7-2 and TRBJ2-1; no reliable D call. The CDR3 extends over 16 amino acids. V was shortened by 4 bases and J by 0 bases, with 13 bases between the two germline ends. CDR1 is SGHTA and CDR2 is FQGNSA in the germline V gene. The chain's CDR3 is CASSSELPSSYNEQFF. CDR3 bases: TGTGCCAGCAGCTCGGAACTGCCATCCTCCTACAATGAGCAGTTCTTC.

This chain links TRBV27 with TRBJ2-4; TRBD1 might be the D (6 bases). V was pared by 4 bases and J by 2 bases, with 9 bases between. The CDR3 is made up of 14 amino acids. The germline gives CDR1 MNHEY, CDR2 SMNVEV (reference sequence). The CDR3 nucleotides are TGTGCCAGCAGTTACAGGGCAACCAAAAACATTCAGTACTTC. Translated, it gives CASSYRATKNIQYF.

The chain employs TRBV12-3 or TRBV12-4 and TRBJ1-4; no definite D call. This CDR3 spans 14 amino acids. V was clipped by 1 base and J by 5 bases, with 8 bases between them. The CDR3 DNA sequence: TGTGCCAGCAGTTTAGACCGAAGGAATGAAAAACTGTTTTTT. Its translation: CASSLDRRNEKLFF.

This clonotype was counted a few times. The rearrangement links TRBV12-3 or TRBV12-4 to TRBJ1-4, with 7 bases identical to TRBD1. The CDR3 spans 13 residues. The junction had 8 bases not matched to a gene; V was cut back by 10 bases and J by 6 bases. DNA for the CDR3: TGTGCCACCGGAAGGACAGGCGATGAAAAACTGTTTTTT. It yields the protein CATGRTGDEKLFF.